These 4 T cell receptor beta chains share one sample of origin, sequenced in a study of cytomegalovirus exposure and HLA in healthy donors. Primers included in the PCR were 60 Vbeta and 13 Jbeta primers. Assay: immunoSEQ multiplex PCR; the TCRdb copy retains only in-frame clones and omits some. The sample lists approximately 160,000 clones; about four fifths were seen once. Source material: PBMCs. All receptors derive from a man aged 25-45 years in good health and CMV-seropositive.

The V gene is TRBV7-3, the J gene TRBJ2-1; 9 positions match TRBD1. The CDR3 runs to 14 residues. Germline-derived CDR1 and CDR2 are SGHTA and FQGTGA. The junction had 4 bases not matched to a gene; V was cut back by 4 bases and J by 6 bases. The CDR3 nucleotides are TGTGCCAGCAGCTCCCCGACAGGGGGCAATGAGCAGTTCTTC. Encoded protein: CASSSPTGGNEQFF.

This clone has a single count. The CDR3 bases are TGTGCCAGCAGTTTACGGGGAACGTACACAGATACGCAGTATTTT. It codes for CASSLRGTYTDTQYF. This rearrangement joins TRBV28 to TRBJ2-3; D perhaps matches TRBD2 (5 bases). Germline CDR1 is MDHEN and CDR2 is SYDVKM. V lost 2 bases and J 2 bases, leaving 11 bases between the germline ends. The CDR3 is made up of 15 amino acids.

This CDR3 is CASSLDETRDTQYF. The CDR3 bases are TGTGCCAGCAGCTTAGATGAAACAAGAGATACGCAGTATTTT. V is TRBV11-3 and J is TRBJ2-3; D is uncertain. Trimming cost V 0 bases and J 5 bases, with 9 bases left between them. The CDR3 spans 14 residues. Germline-derived CDR1 and CDR2 are SGHNT and YENEEA.

The count of this clone is one. The chain carries TRBV7-2 and TRBJ2-5; D is possibly TRBD1 (5 bases). The CDR3 is 14 amino acids. The V end was cut by 3 bases, the J end by 4 bases, with 12 bases between. Germline V lookup: CDR1 SGHTA, CDR2 FQGNSA. This CDR3 reads CASSFPGPGETQYF. CDR3 sequence (DNA): TGTGCCAGCAGCTTCCCAGGGCCAGGAGAGACCCAGTACTTC. The complete variable domain, with remaining parts taken from reference TRBV7-2 and TRBJ2-5, reads GAGVSQSPSNKVTEKGKDVELRCDPISGHTALYWYRQSLGQGLEFLIYFQGNSAPDKSGLPSDRFSAERTGGSVSTLTIQRTQQEDSAVYLCASSFPGPGETQYFGPGTRLLVL.